This T cell receptor (beta chain) was recovered during a study of blood T cell repertoires in COVID-19 (dated by TCRdb to 2020 to 2022). Study-level background: The collaborator samples originated in the United States, Italy and Spain and spanned the acute and convalescent phases of COVID-19. Where available, HLA class I and class II types were obtained from metadata supplied by the sample provider rather than from assay-based typing. A de-identified subject ID, COVID-19 status, age in years and sex were almost always included in the sample metadata. The samples were drawn from the first 160 participants of the ongoing ImmuneRACE study and from over a thousand subjects provided by 6 global collaborators. The repertoires were made available in a free public database intended to serve as a resource for research on the immune response to SARS-CoV-2. Deeply sampled blood TCRbeta repertoires from subjects exposed to, actively infected with, or recovered from COVID-19 were included in the dataset. The prospective study material was composed of cDNA or gDNA derived from T cells, B-cell-depleted T cells, or PBMCs.

On this clone: The antigen it binds to is not known. Base qualities are not provided; no much larger clone lies one nucleotide away.

The immunoSEQ Assay, a bias-controlled multiplex PCR, was used to amplify TCRbeta CDR3 regions from genomic DNA. On the study's bioinformatics: The number of nucleated cells in each sample was estimated from the amplification of reference gene primers within the assay. Sequence reads were collapsed and filtered to measure the absolute abundance of every unique TCRbeta CDR3 rearrangement. For each sample, productive Simpson clonality was calculated as the square root of Simpson's diversity index over productive rearrangements. In its TCRdb copy, this immuneACCESS table keeps in-frame sequences only and misses some clones. Where compared with another copy, unresolved V genes explain less than half of these, and the others have no known cause. The DNA gave D and trimming, while V, J and clone size come from that table. This sample lists approximately 150,000 clones; roughly nine tenths were detected once. The ten biggest clones cover 18% of the sample.

Its CDR3 holds 16 amino acids, cysteine through phenylalanine. Only the CDR3 portion is preserved as DNA: 48 bases, with reading frame beginning at the first base. V is cut by 5 bases and J by 3 bases, and the space between the germline ends is 20 bases. CDR1 and CDR2 are read off the germline V gene (reference sequence) as SGHNT and YYREEE. On the study overall, not on this receptor specifically: The amount of clinical and demographic metadata varied by source and participant and was provided uncurated.

The collaborating institutions used their own protocols to collect whole blood in K2EDTA tubes. For TCRbeta analysis, collaborators shipped samples in one of three forms: frozen whole blood, isolated PBMCs, or DNA extracted from either of those sample types. Sequencing was performed on peripheral blood. The V gene is TRBV5-4 and the J gene is TRBJ1-2; the D gene is perhaps TRBD1, on 5 matching bases. This sequence was found in a man in his 60s with active or convalescent COVID-19. The nucleotide sequence is TGTGCCAGCAGTCTGGGGCCCGGCAGGTCGGACTATGGCTACACCTTC. Its translation is CASSLGPGRSDYGYTF.